This T cell receptor beta chain was captured in a study of beta chain features in type 1 diabetes (dated by TCRdb to the late 2010s). Background for the entire study: Mean age, gender distribution, total cell number and subset yield were not different between patients and healthy donors. A total of some 100,000,000 sorted cells were examined across all samples, and the number of cells per subset was strongly correlated with RNA yield. In the study, TCRB repertoires of sorted circulating CD4+ T cell subsets from recently diagnosed type 1 diabetes patients were compared with those of matched healthy donors. Whereas all 30 or so donors provided naive and central memory subsets, regulatory and stem cell-like memory subsets were isolated from just 8 patients and about eight healthy donors.

The entire amount of isolated RNA was reverse transcribed using the High Capacity cDNA Reverse Transcription Kit, so the sequenced TCRB transcripts were expressed ones. Naive, central memory and regulatory T cell samples underwent deep immunoSEQ sequencing, averaging approximately 3.5 million total reads per sample. Sorted cells were lysed in RLT buffer and RNA was extracted with DNase-treated RNeasy Micro or Mini kits, depending on cell number. To prevent cross-contamination, each cell subset was processed individually, whereas patient and healthy donor samples were processed jointly. TCRB sequences were amplified from cDNA with the immunoSEQ multiplex PCR, producing 87-bp fragments spanning the CDR3 region. Amplicons were sequenced on the Illumina HiSeq platform. The study's own analysis went as follows. PCR bias was corrected computationally using synthetic template baselines, and reads within Hamming distance 2 were collapsed, with unmergeable singletons discarded. By aligning reads against IMGT, V, D and J genes, CDR3 length, and insertions or deletions at six rearrangement sites were assigned. Within each subset, clonotype counts were normalized to sorted cell number, and only after that were true diversity and Gini coefficients computed with the tcR R package. Repertoire sharing was quantified using the overlap coefficient calculated on TCRB nucleotide sequences. TCRdb provides this immuneACCESS table in a form limited to in-frame rearrangements. Some clones are lacking; in checked studies, under half of them reflect an unresolved V gene, and why the rest are absent is not known. V and J calls and clone size are given by that table; D and trimming were obtained from the DNA. This sample gives 300,000 to 350,000 clones in total; less than 10% of them show up just once. The ten most abundant clones make up 0.44% of the sample.

Each donor gave one peripheral blood draw, around 100 mL on average, collected into heparinised tubes. Naive, central memory, regulatory and stem cell-like memory CD4+ T cells were sorted on a BD FACSAria II using a panel including CD45RO, CCR7, CD25, CD127, CD95 and CD27. Purity was above 95% for every sorted population. PBMCs were isolated immediately by Lymphoprep density gradient centrifugation and stained directly without culture. Samples were stained and sorted in pairs, with one healthy donor and one patient per experiment, so that batch effects were minimized. Overall study outcomes, separate from this receptor: Sequencing cDNA rather than genomic DNA could over-represent highly expressing activated cells, although activation and CD3 levels did not differ between groups. Patients with type 1 diabetes made fewer insertions and deleted more nucleotides at VDJ recombination sites, implying thymic rearrangement abnormalities. Naive, central memory and regulatory TCRB repertoires appeared more similar among patients than among healthy donors. Shorter templates might be favored by PCR, yet because patient and control samples were amplified and corrected together, any such skew would affect both groups equally. Type 1 diabetes patients showed a moderate but significant shortening of TCRB CDR3 length in all four CD4+ subsets. Because small numbers of individuals were included in the HLA sub-analyses, any influence of HLA type on TCRB rearrangement was left unresolved.

Trimming at the junction amounts to 3 bases on V and 6 bases on J, and the germline ends lie 14 bases apart. The CDR3 has 14 amino acids, counting the end cysteine and phenylalanine. CDR3 DNA is the only sequence kept; it has 42 bases, read in frame from the first base. Looking up the germline V gene yields CDR1 KGHSH and CDR2 LQKENI. In regard to this clone: The antigen it recognizes is unknown. No base quality values were provided; no much bigger clone lies one nucleotide off.

This receptor was identified in a woman aged 18-29 years in good health. The chain links TRBV18 with TRBJ1-1; D gene: possibly TRBD1, on 5 matching bases. The material sequenced was central memory CD4+ T cells from blood. Here is the DNA: TGTGCCAGCTCACCCGCTCCCGGGGGTTCTGAAGCTTTCTTT. This yields the protein CASSPAPGGSEAFF. Beyond the CDR3, the reference TRBV18 and TRBJ1-1 genes provide the residues; the full variable domain reads: NAGVMQNPRHLVRRRGQEARLRCSPMKGHSHVYWYRQLPEEGLKFMVYLQKENIIDESGMPKERFSAEFPKEGPSILRIQQVVRGDSAAYFCASSPAPGGSEAFFGQGTRLTVV.